These 11 T cell receptor beta chains originate from one sample sequenced in a study of blood T cell repertoires in COVID-19. Libraries were prepared by immunoSEQ multiplex PCR; TCRdb keeps only in-frame clonotypes and omits some of them. The sample yields a few hundred thousand clones, approximately 86% seen once. Sequenced: PBMCs or T cells enriched from blood (not recorded which). The receptors were sampled from a woman aged 25-40 years who had been exposed to COVID-19.

The sample holds a few counts of this clone. The chain uses TRBV30 and TRBJ2-3, with D possibly matching TRBD1 (7 bases). This CDR3 comprises 14 residues. Trimming shortened V by 0 bases and J by 6 bases, and 13 bases separated the two germline ends. Germline assignment: CDR1 GTSNPN and CDR2 SVGIG (reference sequence). The CDR3 coding sequence is TGTGCCTGGAGTGTACAGGGGAGGTCCGATACGCAGTATTTT. Translated: CAWSVQGRSDTQYF.

This sequence joins TRBV18 and TRBJ2-1, with TRBD2 matching over 8 bases. Per germline, CDR1 KGHSH and CDR2 LQKENI. The trim removed 3 bases at V and 7 bases at J, leaving 8 bases unmatched. This CDR3 is built from 15 residues. CDR3 in amino acids: CASSPGGGTNNEQFF. The CDR3 nucleotides read TGTGCCAGCTCACCCGGCGGGGGGACAAATAATGAGCAGTTCTTC.

The V gene is TRBV9, the J gene TRBJ2-5; D is undetermined. V lost 0 bases to trimming and J lost 5 bases, with 14 bases between them. Germline assignment: CDR1 SGDLS and CDR2 YYNGEE. The CDR3 runs to 15 residues. The DNA of the CDR3 is TGTGCCAGCAGCGTAGGCCCGCCAAGCGCGGAGACCCAGTACTTC. As protein: CASSVGPPSAETQYF.

The genes are TRBV5-1 and TRBJ1-2; 9 bases are shared with TRBD1. The CDR3 runs 19 residues. The germline gives CDR1 SGHRS, CDR2 YFSETQ. Unmatched junction bases numbered 23, after V lost 4 bases and J lost 7 bases. CDR3 region: CASSASPPGTGTDSLGYTF. DNA for the CDR3: TGCGCCAGCAGCGCAAGCCCTCCCGGGACAGGGACTGATTCCCTTGGCTACACCTTC.

The CDR3 DNA sequence: TGTGCCAGCAGCCACTCCGGGGAGCTGTTTTTT. As protein: CASSHSGELFF. The gene calls are TRBV3-1 (or the pseudogene TRBV3-2) and TRBJ2-2; D is ambiguous. Germline V gives CDR1 LGHDT, CDR2 YNNKEL (reference sequence). The CDR3 is 11 residues long. Trimming took 3 bases from V and 6 from J, leaving 2 bases between them.

This chain links TRBV9 with TRBJ1-1, with D maybe TRBD1 (6 bases). The CDR3 is 14 residues long. Trimming took off 4 bases at V and 0 bases at J, with 10 bases between the two ends. Per the germline V gene, CDR1 is SGDLS and CDR2 is YYNGEE. This CDR3 is CASSRGQLNTEAFF. CDR3 nucleotide sequence: TGTGCCAGCAGCCGAGGACAGCTGAACACTGAAGCTTTCTTT.

The chain uses TRBV7-6 and TRBJ1-3; D gene uncertain. This CDR3 spans 12 amino acids. In germline, CDR1 is SGHVS, CDR2 FNYEAQ. V lost 5 bases and J lost 3, with 5 bases in between. The CDR3 is CASSPNGNTIYF. The CDR3 DNA follows: TGTGCCAGCAGCCCAAATGGAAACACCATATATTTT.

The chain links TRBV6-5 to TRBJ2-7; TRBD1 aligns across 8 bases. Trimming cost V 6 bases and J 5 bases; bases outside gene matches: 9. The CDR3 totals 14 residues. Germline values: CDR1 MNHEY, CDR2 SVGAGI. The CDR3 sequence is CASRQPGGADEQYF. The CDR3 DNA reads as TGTGCCAGCAGACAACCAGGGGGCGCGGACGAGCAGTACTTC.

This clone is a singleton in its sample. The same CDR3 arises from other DNA sequences in this sample as well. CDR3 residues: CASSSGQGGSPLHF. The CDR3 coding sequence is TGCGCCAGCAGCTCGGGACAGGGGGGATCACCCCTCCACTTT. V and J are TRBV5-1 and TRBJ1-6; 11 bases are shared with TRBD1. V lost 3 bases and J lost 10; bases outside the gene matches: 3. The CDR3 consists of 14 residues. Germline loops: CDR1 SGHRS, CDR2 YFSETQ.

The rearrangement uses TRBV19 and TRBJ2-7; the match to TRBD1 covers 8 bases. J was trimmed by 3 bases and V by 5 bases; bases with no gene match: 6. The CDR3 length is 14 residues. Germline assignment: CDR1 LNHDA and CDR2 SQIVND (reference sequence). The CDR3 loop reads CASSADRVSYEQYF. CDR3 DNA sequence: TGTGCCAGTAGTGCGGACAGGGTCAGCTACGAGCAGTACTTC.

V gene TRBV29-1 combines with J gene TRBJ1-1; D remains ambiguous. This CDR3 comprises 13 residues. The germline gives CDR1 SQVTM, CDR2 ANQGSEA. The V end lost 4 bases, the J end lost 0 bases, and 9 bases lay between the germline ends. The CDR3 loop is CSVVRWVNTEAFF. The CDR3 bases are TGCAGCGTTGTCAGGTGGGTGAACACTGAAGCTTTCTTT.